This record looks at one T cell receptor (beta chain) sequence and its context. What antigen it recognizes has not been identified. Per-base quality was not reported, and no clone a single base away is much larger than it. Receptor amplification or capture employed 5' RACE. The reads were generated on an Illumina HiSeq 2500. A second 7 to 11 cycle PCR used a sample-barcoded 5' primer and a J-beta primer mix. Each TCR beta cDNA molecule received a unique molecular identifier from a template-switch 5' adaptor carrying 12 random nucleotides. At least 3 million CDR3-containing paired-end reads were obtained from each sample. All of the RNA was converted into first-strand cDNA using the Mint cDNA synthesis kit, with a TRBC-specific oligonucleotide serving as the primer. Following uracil-DNA glycosylase treatment, a first 18-cycle PCR with universal primers M1SS and BC2_uni_R was performed on all cDNA. In the original analysis: Normalization of each sample was performed by random selection of 1 million high-quality reads, each carrying a distinct molecular identifier. Reads sharing molecular identifiers were discarded rather than binned into consensus sequences. CDR3 identification, clonotype clustering and error correction used MiTCR with a Q25 quality threshold and the strictest error-elimination algorithm. A nonparametric unseen species model using Euler transformation provided a lower-bound estimate of total TCR beta diversity. The public reads were quality trimmed at Q25 with fastp and then assembled into clones with MiXCR by TCRdb, keeping productive beta chains. Every CDR3 protein is listed once, alongside the most common genes and DNA of its rows. The V and J calls were not made by the authors but by TCRdb's processing. The sample table contains about 1.7 million distinct CDR3 sequences; only one count was recorded for 28% of them. The top ten clonotypes cover 7.7% of the sample.

From its cysteine to its phenylalanine, the CDR3 spans 14 amino acids. Kept here is only the CDR3 DNA, which spans 42 bases and is read in frame from base 1. The V end loses 4 bases and the J end loses 1 base, and a stretch of 10 bases separates them. CDR1 and CDR2, looked up from the germline V gene, are SNHLY and FYNNEI. These data belong to a study of blood T cells in healthy people across ages (dated by TCRdb to between 2015 and 2017). Concerning the study at large: In model experiments, roughly one uniquely barcoded TCR beta cDNA molecule per two T cells was captured by template switching. Two additional independent replicas of 1 million unique cDNA reads from the same blood draw were analyzed for two donors (one aged 18 to 30 and one aged 80 or older). Using deep sequencing normalized with unique cDNA molecular identifiers, the study measured how TCR beta repertoire diversity changes with age. The donors were divided into four age groups: young (average around 15 years), middle-aged (roughly 42), aged (about 56) and long-lived (82). To avoid experimental bias, donors of different ages were randomly spread across the sequencing lanes.

The donors were around 39 Caucasian individuals from Russia, aged 6 to 90 years, who were systemically healthy. Roughly 10 milliliters of peripheral blood were drawn from each donor into EDTA-treated Vacutainer tubes. Ficoll-Paque density-gradient centrifugation was used to isolate PBMCs, with at least 6 million obtained per sample. Total RNA was extracted from PBMCs with Trizol reagent, with at least 5.5 micrograms obtained per sample. The percentages of naive CD45RAhigh/CD27high T cells were determined by flow cytometry on a PBMC aliquot from every donor. Points the paper makes about the study in general: Because profiling used bulk unsorted PBMCs, naive and antigen-experienced compartments could not be compared conclusively. The long-lived group showed more naive CD4+ T cells, fewer expanded clones and increased TCR diversity than the aged group, suggesting age selection. Observed TCR beta diversity per million T cells fell roughly linearly with age, and a significant reduction was already apparent by age approximately 40. Estimates of total diversity based on one million sequenced T cells were regarded as lower bounds and as underestimates. Observed TCR beta diversity correlated strongly with the percentage of naive T cells measured by flow cytometry. The CMV infection status of donors was not known, potentially confounding age-related changes in expanded clonotypes.

The clonotype originates from a woman younger than 45 in good health. Specimen: blood. The chain employs TRBV2 and TRBJ2-5; 6 matching bases give a weak D call of TRBD2. The sequence in DNA is TGTGCCAGCAGTGGGAGGGTTCGCCAAGAGACCCAGTACTTC. This is translated as CASSGRVRQETQYF.